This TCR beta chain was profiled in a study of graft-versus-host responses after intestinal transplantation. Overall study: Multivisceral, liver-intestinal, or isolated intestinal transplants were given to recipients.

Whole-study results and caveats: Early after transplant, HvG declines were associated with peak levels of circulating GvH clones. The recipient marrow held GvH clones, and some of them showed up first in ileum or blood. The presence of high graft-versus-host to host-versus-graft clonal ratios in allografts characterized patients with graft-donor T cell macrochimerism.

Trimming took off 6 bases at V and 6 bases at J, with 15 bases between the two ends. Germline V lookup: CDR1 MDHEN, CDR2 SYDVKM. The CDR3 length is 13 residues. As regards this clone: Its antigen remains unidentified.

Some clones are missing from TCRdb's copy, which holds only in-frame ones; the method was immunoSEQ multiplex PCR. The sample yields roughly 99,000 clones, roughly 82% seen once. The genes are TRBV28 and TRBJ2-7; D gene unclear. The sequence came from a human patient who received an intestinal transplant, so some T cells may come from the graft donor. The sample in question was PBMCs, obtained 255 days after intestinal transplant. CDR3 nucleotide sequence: TGTGCCAGCAGCCCGACCCTGTGGGTCGAGCAGTACTTC. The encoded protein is CASSPTLWVEQYF. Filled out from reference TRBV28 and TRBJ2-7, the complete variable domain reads DVKVTQSSRYLVKRTGEKVFLECVQDMDHENMFWYRQDPGLGLRLIYFSYDVKMKEKGDIPEGYSVSREKKERFSLILESASTNQTSMYLCASSPTLWVEQYFGPGTRLTVT.